This passage covers 14 T cell receptor beta chains from one sample sequenced in a study of blood T cell repertoires in COVID-19. Using immunoSEQ multiplex PCR, the repertoire was profiled, and TCRdb retains in-frame clones only, with some absent. This table holds tens of thousands of clones, 80% to 90% found once. The material sequenced was peripheral blood. The receptors derive from a man between 65 and 85 years old with active or convalescent COVID-19.

This chain links TRBV14 with TRBJ2-7, with D possibly matching TRBD2 (6 bases). Germline CDR1 SGHDN, CDR2 FVKESK. The CDR3 is 14 amino acids. The V gene lost 2 bases and the J gene lost 3 bases, with 11 bases spanning the gap. The CDR3 nucleotides read TGTGCCAGCAGCCAAAGGGAGGTCGGCTACGAGCAGTACTTC. This encodes CASSQREVGYEQYF.

V usage is TRBV7-9 and J usage is TRBJ1-2; TRBD1 might be the D (5 bases). In germline, CDR1 is SEHNR, CDR2 FQNEAQ (reference sequence). The V gene lost 0 bases and the J gene lost 4 bases, with 6 bases spanning the gap. The CDR3 sequence is 13 residues long. In nucleotides, the CDR3 is TGTGCCAGCAGCTTAGCAGGGGCCTATGGCTACACCTTC. It codes for CASSLAGAYGYTF.

V is TRBV6-5 and J is TRBJ1-5; 9 bases line up with TRBD1. CDR3 size: 15 residues. CDR1 and CDR2 (germline): MNHEY, SVGAGI. Germline trimming cut 5 bases from V and 3 bases from J; bases unmatched to any gene: 5. CDR3 protein: CASSPGTGPNQPQHF. Written as DNA, the CDR3 is TGTGCCAGCAGTCCCGGGACAGGGCCCAATCAGCCCCAGCATTTT.

This chain uses TRBV5-1 with TRBJ2-1; 7 nucleotides align to TRBD1. The germline V gene has CDR1 SGHRS and CDR2 YFSETQ. The CDR3 length is 13 residues. V was clipped by 4 bases and J by 11 bases; unmatched bases: 9. The CDR3, as DNA: TGCGCCAGCAGCAAGGGACAGTCATTTCAGCAGTTCTTC. It yields the protein CASSKGQSFQQFF.

The V and J genes are TRBV3-1 (or the pseudogene TRBV3-2) and TRBJ2-7, with TRBD2 identical over 11 bases. This CDR3 is 15 amino acids long. Unmatched junction bases numbered 5, after V lost 2 bases and J lost 5 bases. Germline CDR1 LGHDT, CDR2 YNNKEL (reference sequence). CDR3 protein: CASSQRATSGNEQYF. The CDR3 region has the DNA TGTGCCAGCAGCCAAAGGGCGACTAGCGGGAACGAGCAGTACTTC.

The chain is built from TRBV5-8 and TRBJ2-7, with 8 bases identical to TRBD1. The V gene's germline CDR1 is SGHTS and CDR2 YDEGEE. V shed 4 bases, J shed 2 bases, and the junction held 8 bases outside the gene matches. CDR3 length: 15 residues. CDR3 bases: TGTGCCAGCAGCGGCCGGGACAGGAGCCCCTACGAGCAGTACTTC. Encoded protein: CASSGRDRSPYEQYF.

This clone has just one count. The chain has TRBV19 and TRBJ2-1; 7 bases are a match to TRBD2. The CDR3 contains 13 residues. Trimming cost V 5 bases and J 9 bases; bases outside gene matches: 7. CDR1 is LNHDA and CDR2 is SQIVND in the germline V gene (reference sequence). The CDR3 DNA follows: TGTGCCAGTAGTTACAGCGGGAATGGTGAGCAGTTCTTC. It is translated as CASSYSGNGEQFF.

The rearrangement links TRBV6-6 to TRBJ2-5; a weak D match, TRBD2 (5 bases). CDR1 and CDR2 from the germline V gene are MNHNY and SVGAGI (reference sequence). The CDR3 totals 14 residues. Deletions cut 7 bases from V and 4 bases from J, with 16 bases between. The CDR3 protein is CASTMRVGSETQYF. The CDR3 DNA is TGTGCCAGCACTATGAGGGTCGGGTCAGAGACCCAGTACTTC.

The J gene is TRBJ1-6, the V gene TRBV5-1, with 7 bases identical to TRBD1. Germline assignment: CDR1 SGHRS and CDR2 YFSETQ. This CDR3 spans 15 amino acids. V lost 3 bases and J lost 6; bases outside the gene matches: 6. In DNA form, the CDR3 reads TGCGCCAGCAGCTCCCAGGGGGTGGGTAATTCACCCCTCCACTTT. Its translation is CASSSQGVGNSPLHF.

This clone has just one count. The genes are TRBV9 and TRBJ2-2; no definite D call. CDR1 and CDR2 (germline): SGDLS, YYNGEE. The length of the CDR3 is 12 residues. V was shortened by 5 bases and J by 6 bases, with 8 bases between the two germline ends. DNA of the CDR3: TGTGCCAGCAGTTTCCCGGCCGGGGAGCTGTTTTTT. Its translation: CASSFPAGELFF.

This clone has a single count. The rearrangement links TRBV19 to TRBJ1-5, with 9 bases that match TRBD1. J gave up 2 bases and V 4 bases, and 6 bases lay outside the gene matches. The germline CDR1 and CDR2 sequences are LNHDA and SQIVND (reference sequence). The CDR3 consists of 16 residues. The CDR3 here is CASSRWDRERNQPQHF. The CDR3 DNA reads as TGTGCCAGTAGTAGATGGGACAGGGAACGCAATCAGCCCCAGCATTTT.

In this sample, this clone turned up a few times. This chain uses TRBV15 with TRBJ1-1; TRBD1 matches 7 bases. The CDR3 spans 17 residues. With 7 bases clipped from V and 0 bases from J, the junction kept 14 bases outside the gene matches. The V gene's germline CDR1 is LNHNV and CDR2 YYDKDF (reference sequence). CDR3 residues: CATKAEGHTGVNTEAFF. The CDR3 DNA sequence: TGTGCCACCAAGGCGGAGGGACACACAGGGGTGAACACTGAAGCTTTCTTT.

The chain joins TRBV7-2 to TRBJ1-6, with unresolved D. The V gene lost 3 bases and the J gene lost 5 bases, with 17 bases spanning the gap. The CDR3 covers 17 residues. CDR1 SGHTA and CDR2 FQGNSA come from the germline V gene. The CDR3 is CASSFSLTTRDNSPLHF. The CDR3 DNA is TGTGCCAGCAGCTTCAGCCTCACCACGAGGGATAATTCACCCCTCCACTTT. Using reference TRBV7-2 and TRBJ1-6 for the parts outside the CDR3, the full variable domain is GAGVSQSPSNKVTEKGKDVELRCDPISGHTALYWYRQSLGQGLEFLIYFQGNSAPDKSGLPSDRFSAERTGGSVSTLTIQRTQQEDSAVYLCASSFSLTTRDNSPLHFGNGTRLTVT.

This chain connects TRBV30 to TRBJ2-5; 7 nucleotides match TRBD2. The CDR3 is 13 residues long. Germline CDR1 is GTSNPN and CDR2 is SVGIG (reference sequence). Unmatched junction bases numbered 1, after V lost 1 base and J lost 2 bases. This CDR3 is CAWSGGLQETQYF. The DNA of the CDR3 is TGTGCCTGGAGTGGGGGACTACAAGAGACCCAGTACTTC.